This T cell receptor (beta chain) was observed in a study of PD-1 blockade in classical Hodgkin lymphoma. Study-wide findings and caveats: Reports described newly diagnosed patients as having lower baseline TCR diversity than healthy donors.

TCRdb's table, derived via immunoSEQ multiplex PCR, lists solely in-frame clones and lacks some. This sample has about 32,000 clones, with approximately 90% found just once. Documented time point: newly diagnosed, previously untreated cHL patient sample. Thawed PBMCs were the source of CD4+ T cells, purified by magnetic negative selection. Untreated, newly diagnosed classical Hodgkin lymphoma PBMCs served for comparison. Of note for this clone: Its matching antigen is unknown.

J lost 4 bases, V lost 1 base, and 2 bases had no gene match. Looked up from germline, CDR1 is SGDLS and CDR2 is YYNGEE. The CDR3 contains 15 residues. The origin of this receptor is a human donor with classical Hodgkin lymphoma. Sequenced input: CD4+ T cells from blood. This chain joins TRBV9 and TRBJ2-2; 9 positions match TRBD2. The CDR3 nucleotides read TGTGCCAGCAGCGTACCTAGCGGGATCACCGGGGAGCTGTTTTTT. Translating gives CASSVPSGITGELFF.